Shown below are 15 T cell receptor beta chains from a single sample sequenced in a study of blood T cell repertoires in COVID-19. Method: immunoSEQ multiplex PCR; TCRdb's copy keeps in-frame clones and lacks some. The profile shows about 270,000 clones, roughly 79% of them singletons. Sequenced input: peripheral blood. All receptors come from an older woman with active or convalescent COVID-19.

The chain couples TRBV5-1 to TRBJ2-1; 9 positions agree with TRBD1. This CDR3 comprises 14 residues. Losses at the gene ends were 4 bases for V and 4 bases for J; bases not matched to a gene: 3. Germline V gene lookup returns CDR1 SGHRS and CDR2 YFSETQ. DNA for the CDR3: TGCGCCAGCAGCGAGGGACAGGGATACAATGAGCAGTTCTTC. Its translation: CASSEGQGYNEQFF.

The chain recombines TRBV5-6 with TRBJ2-7, with D maybe TRBD1 (6 bases). This CDR3 is 15 amino acids long. The V end was cut by 0 bases, the J end by 3 bases, with 13 bases between. Per germline, CDR1 SGHDT and CDR2 YYEEEE. In nucleotides, the CDR3 is TGTGCCAGCAGCTTGGCCGGGACACCTTTCTACGAGCAGTACTTC. Protein sequence: CASSLAGTPFYEQYF.

The chain combines TRBV30 with TRBJ1-1; D not resolved. V was trimmed by 0 bases and J by 4 bases, leaving 9 bases between them. CDR3 length: 13 residues. From germline, CDR1 is GTSNPN and CDR2 SVGIG (reference sequence). CDR3 nucleotides: TGTGCCTGGAGTGTCGCCTCGAGCACTGAAGCTTTCTTT. It codes for CAWSVASSTEAFF.

This chain joins TRBV12-5 and TRBJ1-2, with D hard to call. Germline V gives CDR1 LGHNT, CDR2 FRNRAP. This CDR3 has 12 residues. V dropped 0 bases and J dropped 8 bases, with 7 bases sitting between them. CDR3 DNA: TGTGCTAGTGGTTTGGTAGGAGGGGGCTACACCTTC. It translates to CASGLVGGGYTF.

The chain has TRBV9 and TRBJ2-3; tentatively, D is TRBD2 (7 bases). Germline-derived CDR1 and CDR2 are SGDLS and YYNGEE. The CDR3 consists of 17 residues. Trimming pared 0 bases from V and 2 bases from J, leaving 16 bases between. CDR3 sequence (DNA): TGTGCCAGCAGCGTAGAAGGGGGAGGGCCATACACAGATACGCAGTATTTT. Translation gives CASSVEGGGPYTDTQYF.

The V call is TRBV6-2 or TRBV6-3, the J call TRBJ1-5; D is perhaps TRBD1 (5 bases). With 4 bases removed from V and 6 bases from J, the gap between germline ends came to 10 bases. The CDR3 loop spans 13 amino acids. Germline V gene sequence: CDR1 MNHEY, CDR2 SVGEGT. The CDR3 spells CASSLSGVQPQHF. The CDR3 bases are TGTGCCAGCAGTTTGTCGGGGGTTCAGCCCCAGCATTTT.

This chain connects TRBV9 to TRBJ1-4; D is unresolved. The germline CDR1 and CDR2 sequences are SGDLS and YYNGEE. V lost 3 bases to trimming and J lost 5 bases, with 11 bases between them. The CDR3 loop spans 14 amino acids. The CDR3 spells CASSATPQNEKLFF. The CDR3 nucleotides read TGTGCCAGCAGCGCAACCCCACAGAATGAAAAACTGTTTTTT.

The rearrangement links TRBV19 to TRBJ1-2; D is ambiguous. The germline V gene encodes CDR1 LNHDA and CDR2 SQIVND (reference sequence). This CDR3 has 14 residues. Between the trimmed V and J ends, which lost 7 bases and 0 bases, there was a span of 12 bases. The CDR3: CASINTGSNYGYTF. The CDR3 coding sequence is TGTGCCAGTATCAACACCGGGTCTAACTATGGCTACACCTTC.

The chain carries TRBV30 and TRBJ1-6; 7 bases line up with TRBD1. This CDR3 is 13 amino acids long. CDR1 is GTSNPN, CDR2 SVGIG, per germline (reference sequence). Trimming removed 4 bases from V and 6 bases from J; junction bases left unmatched: 3. DNA of the CDR3: TGTGCCTGGACGGGACAGAGTAATTCACCCCTCCACTTT. This codes for CAWTGQSNSPLHF.

The rearrangement uses TRBV6-6 and TRBJ1-5; 9 bases agree with TRBD1. This CDR3 is 14 amino acids long. CDR1 and CDR2 (germline): MNHNY, SVGAGI (reference sequence). V dropped 5 bases and J dropped 4; count of bases not matched to a gene: 3. CDR3 protein: CASSRTGVNQPQHF. The CDR3 DNA reads as TGTGCCAGCAGTAGGACAGGGGTGAATCAGCCCCAGCATTTT.

The chain couples TRBV4-1 to TRBJ2-3; 7 bases fit TRBD2. The V segment lost 1 base and the J segment 8 bases; nucleotides outside the gene matches: 12. Germline assignment: CDR1 MGHRA and CDR2 YSYEKL. The CDR3 has 16 residues. CDR3 DNA sequence: TGCGCCAGCAGCCAAGTCGCGGGGGACCCCACGTTTACGCAGTATTTT. It specifies CASSQVAGDPTFTQYF.

The gene calls are TRBV4-3 and TRBJ1-4; 9 positions match TRBD1. The V segment lost 0 bases and the J segment 10 bases; nucleotides outside the gene matches: 15. Germline V CDR1 and CDR2: LGHNA, YSLEER. The CDR3 totals 18 residues. The chain's CDR3 is CASSQDSTTGGLMGKLFF. Here the CDR3 DNA reads TGCGCCAGCAGCCAAGACTCCACGACAGGGGGTTTGATGGGAAAACTGTTTTTT.

The chain couples TRBV6-1 to TRBJ2-1, with TRBD2 identical over 8 bases. The CDR3 loop spans 15 amino acids. The V gene end was trimmed by 2 bases and the J gene end by 2 bases; junction bases not matched to a gene: 2. Germline V lookup: CDR1 MNHNS, CDR2 SASEGT. CDR3 nucleotide sequence: TGTGCCAGCAGTGAATCGGGGGGGGCCTACAATGAGCAGTTCTTC. Its translation: CASSESGGAYNEQFF.

The genes are TRBV6-5 and TRBJ2-3, with a possible D match to TRBD1 (5 bases). Germline CDR1 and CDR2: MNHEY and SVGAGI. V was clipped by 5 bases and J by 4 bases, with 16 bases between them. CDR3 length: 15 residues. For the CDR3, the DNA is TGTGCCAGCAGTAGGACACCCTGGGGCCCAGATACGCAGTATTTT. Translating gives CASSRTPWGPDTQYF.

The chain has TRBV4-2 and TRBJ1-2; no firm D call. Germline loops: CDR1 LGHNA, CDR2 YNFKEQ. V was trimmed by 2 bases and J by 0 bases, leaving 10 bases between them. This CDR3 comprises 15 residues. CDR3 sequence: CASSQTSLANYGYTF. The CDR3 DNA sequence: TGTGCCAGCAGCCAAACTTCGCTGGCTAACTATGGCTACACCTTC.